This T cell receptor beta chain was observed in a study of cytomegalovirus exposure and HLA in healthy donors. About the research overall: Researchers previously reported finding fewer than 140 million unique TCR beta sequences from around 200 million T cells.

Comment on this clone: Antigen: not known. At one boundary the junction diverges from the germline segment, which might be a read error.

Amplification used 60 Vbeta primers and 13 Jbeta primers. Sequenced by immunoSEQ multiplex PCR; TCRdb stores in-frame clones only, minus some. The table records 100,000 to 150,000 clones, about 8.5% of them present only once. CDR1 and CDR2 (germline): SGHRS, YFSETQ. The CDR3 covers 17 residues. General observations from the study: Being indistinguishable, some V segments were excluded, TRBV6-2 and TRBV6-3 among them. Listed as cytomegalovirus-associated were 150 or so TCR beta chains. Presence/absence comparisons presumed near-even sequencing depth among donors.

Sequencing was performed on PBMCs. The receptor was isolated from a middle-aged man in good health and CMV-seronegative. The chain carries TRBV5-1 and TRBJ2-2; a weak D match, TRBD2 (6 bases). The CDR3 bases are TGCGCCAGCAGCTTAGCGGTTGGCGTCCCTAACACCGGGGGGCTGTTTTTT. This sequence encodes CASSLAVGVPNTGGLFF. The full variable domain, its missing parts supplied by reference TRBV5-1 and TRBJ2-2, is KAGVTQTPRYLIKTRGQQVTLSCSPISGHRSVSWYQQTPGQGLQFLFEYFSETQRNKGNFPGRFSGRQFSNSRSEMNVSTLELGDSALYLCASSLAVGVPNTGGLFFGEGSRLTVL.